This entry is about one T cell receptor beta chain. What it binds is unknown. The data originate from a study of cytomegalovirus exposure and HLA in healthy donors. Amplification used 60 Vbeta primers and 13 Jbeta primers. The assay was immunoSEQ multiplex PCR, and TCRdb's table has in-frame clones only and misses some. The profile shows 250,000 to 350,000 clones, about 90% of them singletons. Study-wide results and limits: Later findings reportedly placed an Asian-associated ancestry cluster below the 666-donor mean for N-insertions.

This CDR3 region has 16 residues. V lost 5 bases to trimming and J lost 3 bases; unmatched junction nucleotides: 9. Germline V gene sequence: CDR1 SEHNR, CDR2 FQNEAQ (reference sequence). The gene calls are TRBV7-9 and TRBJ2-2; 7 bases are shared with TRBD2. This TCR came from a woman between 18 and 29 years old in good health and CMV-seronegative. Sequenced input: PBMCs. CDR3: CASSPGLVMYTGELFF. CDR3 bases: TGTGCCAGCAGCCCAGGACTAGTTATGTACACCGGGGAGCTGTTTTTT.